Given below is one TCR beta chain in context. Which antigen it targets is not known. No much larger clone exists at a distance of one base, and base qualities are not known. V is shortened by 7 bases, J by 2 bases, and the region joining them spans 18 bases. Including the terminal cysteine and phenylalanine, the CDR3 comprises 14 residues. Only the CDR3 part of the read is kept: 42 bases, read in frame from the first base. CDR1 and CDR2 (SQVTM, ANQGSEA) derive from the germline V gene. Using the deep immunoSEQ assay, multiplex PCR amplified TCR CDR3 regions from genomic DNA. Extracted genomic DNA from each cell subset was spread evenly across all wells of several immunoSEQ 96-well plates, with each plate serving as a replicate. For sorted subsets, each replicate PCR was loaded with about 0.2 ug genomic DNA, equivalent to 30,000 or so T cell genomes. Purified libraries were quantified with a Qubit 3.0 fluorometer, sized on a Bioanalyzer 2100, and re-quantified with the KAPA Library Quantification kit. Every immunoSEQ 96-well plate was sequenced on a dedicated single-read 150-cycle Illumina NextSeq 550 flow cell. Under the source paper's analysis protocol: Because only junctional sequences without quality scores were contained in the immunoSEQ output, filtering matching that applied to full-length reads could not be performed. To assign V/J genes and CDR3, sequences were annotated against IMGT germline references using PyIR, a Python wrapper for IgBLAST v1.9. Reads were filtered out if the reads had weak V/J assignments (E-value above 1e-6), no CDR3, stop codons, out-of-frame junctions, or ambiguous translated residues. A V3J clonotype was defined by an identical inferred V gene, J gene, and CDR3 amino acid sequence. To compute the percentage overlap between repertoires, the number of shared unique clonotypes was divided by the size of the smaller repertoire. Richness of each repertoire was evaluated using RTK rarefaction, the Chao1 estimator, and Recon v2.1 estimates of unobserved clonotypes. Generation probabilities for all TCRbeta clonotypes obtained by the gDNA method from a handful of donors were computed using OLGA. Entries here come from immuneACCESS through TCRdb and include only in-frame sequences with V and J called. Some clones fail to appear in such tables; in the studies checked, an unresolved V gene covers under half of the shortfall, and the cause of the remainder is unknown. V, J and clone size are those of that table, while D and trimming were read from the DNA. A total of some 1.5 million clones appear in this sample, roughly 97% of them only once. The top ten hold 1% to 1.5% of the sample.

Donors were healthy HIV-negative adults with no recently reported acute infections or vaccinations. Every donor was a Caucasian adult living in Nashville, Tennessee, USA. CD4+ T cells were enriched by magnetic negative selection, after which naive cells were positively selected on CD45RA and the negative fraction was taken as the memory subset. Blood was obtained by leukapheresis, after which PBMCs were separated by Ficoll-Histopaque density gradient centrifugation and cryopreserved in liquid nitrogen vapor phase. Analytical flow cytometry was used to check the purity and quantity of every magnetically sorted T cell population. Genomic DNA was isolated from every sorted fraction and measured by UV absorbance on a Nanodrop 2000c. This sample was included in a study of shared clonotypes between healthy human individuals (TCRdb year 2020). Study-level background: Two women and a few men aged 18 to 49 years were included in the cohort. The study deeply sequenced blood TCR repertoires of about 5 healthy adults to estimate repertoire size and the extent of clonotype sharing between individuals. Per donor, three plates each were used for CD4 naive and CD4 memory, two for CD8 naive, and one for CD8 memory. Leukapheresis yielded between about 0.94 and 8.9 billion PBMCs per donor. To increase sequencing depth and limit assay-specific biases, TCR repertoire library preparation and sequencing were carried out by different laboratories using diverse techniques. General findings and caveats noted by the study authors: Naive subsets generally had larger estimated clonotype richness than memory subsets did. Across a handful of donors, 4.5% to 6.5% of naive CD4, 3.5% of naive CD8, around 2.1% of memory CD4, and approximately 0.4% of memory CD8 clonotypes were shared. Pairwise subsampling led to the expectation that sequencing depth would affect the degree of clonotype sharing among donors. Compared with non-shared clonotypes, clonotypes shared by all four sorted-subset donors had higher generation probabilities. The small number of donors limited the genetic and exposure-history diversity represented. Sampling was restricted to blood, and TCR repertoires in tissue are likely to differ from TCR repertoires in blood. Even with the large sequencing depth, rarefaction of the sorted-subset datasets indicated that sequencing was incomplete.

The receptor was isolated from a young man in good health. The specimen was naive CD4+ T cells sorted from blood. This specimen's cell subset or site label, per the study, means: CD45RA+ positively selected. Recombination connected TRBV29-1 to TRBJ2-7; the D call is tentative, TRBD1 or TRBD2, as each matches 6 bases. Here the CDR3 is given as CSAADSEGAYEQYF. The sequenced DNA is TGCAGCGCGGCCGACTCGGAGGGGGCCTACGAGCAGTACTTC.